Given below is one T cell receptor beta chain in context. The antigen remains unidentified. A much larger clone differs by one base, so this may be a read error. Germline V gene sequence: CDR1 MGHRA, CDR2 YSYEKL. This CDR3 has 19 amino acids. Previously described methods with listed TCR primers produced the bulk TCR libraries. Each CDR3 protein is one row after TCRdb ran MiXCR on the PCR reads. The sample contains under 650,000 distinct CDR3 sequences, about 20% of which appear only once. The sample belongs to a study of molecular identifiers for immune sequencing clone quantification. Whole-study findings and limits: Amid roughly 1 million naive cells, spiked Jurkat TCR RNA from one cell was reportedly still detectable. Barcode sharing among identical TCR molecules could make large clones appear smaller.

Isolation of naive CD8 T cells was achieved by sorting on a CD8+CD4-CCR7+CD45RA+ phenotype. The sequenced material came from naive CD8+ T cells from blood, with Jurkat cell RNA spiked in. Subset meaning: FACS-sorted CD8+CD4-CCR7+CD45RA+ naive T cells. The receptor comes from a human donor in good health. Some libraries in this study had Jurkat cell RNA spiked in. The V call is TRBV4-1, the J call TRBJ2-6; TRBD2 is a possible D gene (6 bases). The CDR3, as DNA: TGCGCCAGCGGCCACTTTTTTCGCGGGGTGGGCTCTGGGGCCAACGTCCTGACTTTC. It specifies CASGHFFRGVGSGANVLTF.